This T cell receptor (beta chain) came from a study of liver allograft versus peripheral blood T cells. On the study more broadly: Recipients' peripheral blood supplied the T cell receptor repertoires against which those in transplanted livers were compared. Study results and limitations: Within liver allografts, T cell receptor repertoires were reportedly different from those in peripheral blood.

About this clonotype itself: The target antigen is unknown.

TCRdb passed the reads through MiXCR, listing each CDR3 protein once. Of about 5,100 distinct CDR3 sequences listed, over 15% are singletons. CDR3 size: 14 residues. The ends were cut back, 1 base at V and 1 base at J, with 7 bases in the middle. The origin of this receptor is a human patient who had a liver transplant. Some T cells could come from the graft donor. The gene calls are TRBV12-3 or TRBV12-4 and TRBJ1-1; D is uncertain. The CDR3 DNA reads TGTGCCAGCAGTTTAGAACGGGAGAACACTGAAGCTTTCTTT. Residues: CASSLERENTEAFF.